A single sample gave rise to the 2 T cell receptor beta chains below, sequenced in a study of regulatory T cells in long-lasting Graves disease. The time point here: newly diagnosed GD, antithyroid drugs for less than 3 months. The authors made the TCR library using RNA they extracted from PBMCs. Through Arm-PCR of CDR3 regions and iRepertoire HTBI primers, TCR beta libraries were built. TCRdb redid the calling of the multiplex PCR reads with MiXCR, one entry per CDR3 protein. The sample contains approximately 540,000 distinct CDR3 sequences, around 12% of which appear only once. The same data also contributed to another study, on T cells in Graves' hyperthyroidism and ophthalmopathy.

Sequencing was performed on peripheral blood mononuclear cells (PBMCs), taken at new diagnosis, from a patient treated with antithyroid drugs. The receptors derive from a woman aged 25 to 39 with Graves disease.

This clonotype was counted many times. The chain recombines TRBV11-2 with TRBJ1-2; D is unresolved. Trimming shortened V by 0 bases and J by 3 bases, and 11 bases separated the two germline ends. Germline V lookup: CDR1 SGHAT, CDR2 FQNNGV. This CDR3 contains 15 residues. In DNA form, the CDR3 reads TGTGCCAGCAGCTTAGACTCCACGAATGACTATGGCTACACCTTC. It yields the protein CASSLDSTNDYGYTF.

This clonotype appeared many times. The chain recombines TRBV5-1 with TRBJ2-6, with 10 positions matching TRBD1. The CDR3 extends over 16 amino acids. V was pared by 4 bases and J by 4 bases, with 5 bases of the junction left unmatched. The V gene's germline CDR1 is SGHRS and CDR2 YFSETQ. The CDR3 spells CASSPGQGVGANVLTF. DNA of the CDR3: TGCGCCAGCAGCCCCGGACAGGGGGTCGGGGCCAACGTCCTGACTTTC.